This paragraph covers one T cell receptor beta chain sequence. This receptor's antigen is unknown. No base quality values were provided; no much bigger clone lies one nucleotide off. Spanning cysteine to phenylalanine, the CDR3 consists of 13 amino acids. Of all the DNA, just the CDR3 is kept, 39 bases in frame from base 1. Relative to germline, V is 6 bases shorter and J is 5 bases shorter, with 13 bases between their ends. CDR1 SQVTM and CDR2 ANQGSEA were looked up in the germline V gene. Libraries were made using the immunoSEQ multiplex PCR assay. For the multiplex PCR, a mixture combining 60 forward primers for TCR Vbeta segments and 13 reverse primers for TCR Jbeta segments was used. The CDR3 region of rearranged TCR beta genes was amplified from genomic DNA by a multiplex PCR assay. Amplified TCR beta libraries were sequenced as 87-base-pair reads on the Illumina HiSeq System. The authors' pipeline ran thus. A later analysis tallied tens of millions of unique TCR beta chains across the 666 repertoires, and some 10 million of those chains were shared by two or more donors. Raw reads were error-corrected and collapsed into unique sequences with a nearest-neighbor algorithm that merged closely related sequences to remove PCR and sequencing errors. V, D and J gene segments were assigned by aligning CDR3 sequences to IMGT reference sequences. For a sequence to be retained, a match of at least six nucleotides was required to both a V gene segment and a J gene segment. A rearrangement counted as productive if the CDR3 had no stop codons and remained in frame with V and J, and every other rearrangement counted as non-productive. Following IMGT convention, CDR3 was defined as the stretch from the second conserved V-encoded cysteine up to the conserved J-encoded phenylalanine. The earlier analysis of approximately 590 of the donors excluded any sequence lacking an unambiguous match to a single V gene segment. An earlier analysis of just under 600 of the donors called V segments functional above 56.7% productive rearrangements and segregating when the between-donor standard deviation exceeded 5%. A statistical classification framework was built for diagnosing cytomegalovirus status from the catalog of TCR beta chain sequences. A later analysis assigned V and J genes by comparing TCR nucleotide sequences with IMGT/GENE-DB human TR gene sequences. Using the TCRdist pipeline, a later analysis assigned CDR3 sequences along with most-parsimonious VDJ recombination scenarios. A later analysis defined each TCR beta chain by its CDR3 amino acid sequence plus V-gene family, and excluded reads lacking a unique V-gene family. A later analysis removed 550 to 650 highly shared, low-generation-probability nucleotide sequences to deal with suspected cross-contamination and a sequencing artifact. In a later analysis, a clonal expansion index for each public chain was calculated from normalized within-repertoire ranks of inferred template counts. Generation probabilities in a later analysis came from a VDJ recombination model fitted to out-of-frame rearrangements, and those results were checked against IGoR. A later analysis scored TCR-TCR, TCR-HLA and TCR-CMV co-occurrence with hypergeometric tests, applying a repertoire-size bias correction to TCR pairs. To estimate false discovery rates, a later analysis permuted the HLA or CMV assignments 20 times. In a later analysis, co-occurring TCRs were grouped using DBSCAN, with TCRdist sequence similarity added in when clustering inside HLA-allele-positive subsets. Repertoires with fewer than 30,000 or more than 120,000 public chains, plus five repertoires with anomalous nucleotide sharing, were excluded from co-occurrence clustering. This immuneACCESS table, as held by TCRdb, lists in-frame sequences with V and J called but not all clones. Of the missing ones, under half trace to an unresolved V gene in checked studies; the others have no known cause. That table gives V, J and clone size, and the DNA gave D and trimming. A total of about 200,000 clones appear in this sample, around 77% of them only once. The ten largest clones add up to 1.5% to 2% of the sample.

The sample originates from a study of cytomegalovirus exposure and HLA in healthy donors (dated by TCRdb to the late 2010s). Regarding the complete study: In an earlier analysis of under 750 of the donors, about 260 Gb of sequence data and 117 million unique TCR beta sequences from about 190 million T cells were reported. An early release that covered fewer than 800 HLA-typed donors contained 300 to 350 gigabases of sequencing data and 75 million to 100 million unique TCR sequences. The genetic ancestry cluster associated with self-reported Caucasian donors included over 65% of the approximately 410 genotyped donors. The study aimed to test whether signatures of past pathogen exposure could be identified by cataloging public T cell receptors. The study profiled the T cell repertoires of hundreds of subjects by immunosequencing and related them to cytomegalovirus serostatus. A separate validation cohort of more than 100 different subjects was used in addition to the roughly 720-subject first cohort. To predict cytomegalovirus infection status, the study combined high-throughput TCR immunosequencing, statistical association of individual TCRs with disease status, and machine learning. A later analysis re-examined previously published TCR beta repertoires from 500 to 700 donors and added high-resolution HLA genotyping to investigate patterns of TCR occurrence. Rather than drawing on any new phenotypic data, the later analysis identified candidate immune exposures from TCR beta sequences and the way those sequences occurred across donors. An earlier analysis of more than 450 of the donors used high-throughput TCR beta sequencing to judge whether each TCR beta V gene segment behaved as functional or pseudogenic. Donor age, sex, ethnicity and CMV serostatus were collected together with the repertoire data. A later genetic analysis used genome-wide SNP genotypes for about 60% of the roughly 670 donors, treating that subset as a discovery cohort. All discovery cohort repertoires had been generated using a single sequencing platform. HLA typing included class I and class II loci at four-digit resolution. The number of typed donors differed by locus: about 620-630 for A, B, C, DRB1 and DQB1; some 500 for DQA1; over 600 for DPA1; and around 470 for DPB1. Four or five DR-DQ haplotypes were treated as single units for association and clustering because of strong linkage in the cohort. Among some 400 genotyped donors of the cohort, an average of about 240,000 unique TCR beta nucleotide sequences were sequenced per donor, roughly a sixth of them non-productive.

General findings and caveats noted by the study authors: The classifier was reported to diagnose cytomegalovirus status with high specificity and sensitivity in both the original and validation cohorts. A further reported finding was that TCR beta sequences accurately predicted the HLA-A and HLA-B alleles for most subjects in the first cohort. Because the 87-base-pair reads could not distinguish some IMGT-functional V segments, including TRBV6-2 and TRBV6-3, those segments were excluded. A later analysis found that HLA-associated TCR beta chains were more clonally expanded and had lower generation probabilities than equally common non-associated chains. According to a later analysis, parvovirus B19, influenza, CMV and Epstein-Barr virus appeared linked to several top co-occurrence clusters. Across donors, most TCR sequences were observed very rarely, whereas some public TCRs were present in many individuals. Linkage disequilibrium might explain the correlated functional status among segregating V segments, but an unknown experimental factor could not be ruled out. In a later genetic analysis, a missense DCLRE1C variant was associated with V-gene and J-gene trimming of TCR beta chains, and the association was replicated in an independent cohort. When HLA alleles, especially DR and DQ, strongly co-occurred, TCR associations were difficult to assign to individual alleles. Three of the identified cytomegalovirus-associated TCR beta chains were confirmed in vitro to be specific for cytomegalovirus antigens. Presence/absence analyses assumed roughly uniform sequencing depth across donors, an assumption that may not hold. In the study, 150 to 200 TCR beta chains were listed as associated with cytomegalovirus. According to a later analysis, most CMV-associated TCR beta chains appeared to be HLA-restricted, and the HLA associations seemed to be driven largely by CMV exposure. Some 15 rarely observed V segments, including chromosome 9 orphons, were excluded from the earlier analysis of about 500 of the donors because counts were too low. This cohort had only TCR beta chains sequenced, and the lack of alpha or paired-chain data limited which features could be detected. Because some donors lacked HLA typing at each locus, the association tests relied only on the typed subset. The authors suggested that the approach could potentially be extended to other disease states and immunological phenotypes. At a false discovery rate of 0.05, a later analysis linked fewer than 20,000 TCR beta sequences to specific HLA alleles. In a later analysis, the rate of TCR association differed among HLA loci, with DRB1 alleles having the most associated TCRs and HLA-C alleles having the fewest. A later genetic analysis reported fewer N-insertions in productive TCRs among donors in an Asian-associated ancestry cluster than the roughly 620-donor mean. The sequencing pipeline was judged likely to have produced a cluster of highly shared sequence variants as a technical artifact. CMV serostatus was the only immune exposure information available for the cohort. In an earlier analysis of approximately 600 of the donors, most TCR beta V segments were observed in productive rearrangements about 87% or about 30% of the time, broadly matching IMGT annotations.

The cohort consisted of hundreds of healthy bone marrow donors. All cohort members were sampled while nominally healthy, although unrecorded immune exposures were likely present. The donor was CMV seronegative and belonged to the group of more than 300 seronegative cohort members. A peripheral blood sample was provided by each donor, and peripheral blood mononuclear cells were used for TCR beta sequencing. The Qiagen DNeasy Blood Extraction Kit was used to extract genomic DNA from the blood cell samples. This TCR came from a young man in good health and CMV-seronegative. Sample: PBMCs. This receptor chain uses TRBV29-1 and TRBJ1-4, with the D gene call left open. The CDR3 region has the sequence CSVLSHSNEKLFF. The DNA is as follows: TGCAGCGTCCTATCTCACAGCAATGAAAAACTGTTTTTT.